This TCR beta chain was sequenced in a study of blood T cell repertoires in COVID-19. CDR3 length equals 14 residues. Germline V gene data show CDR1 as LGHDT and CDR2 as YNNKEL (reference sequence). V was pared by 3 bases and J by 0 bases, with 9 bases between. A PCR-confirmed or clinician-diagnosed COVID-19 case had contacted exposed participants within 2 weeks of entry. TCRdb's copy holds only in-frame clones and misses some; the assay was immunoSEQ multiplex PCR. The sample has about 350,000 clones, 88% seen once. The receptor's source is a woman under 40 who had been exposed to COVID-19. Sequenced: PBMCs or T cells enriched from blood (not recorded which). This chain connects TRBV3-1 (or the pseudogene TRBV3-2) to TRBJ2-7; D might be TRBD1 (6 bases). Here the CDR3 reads CASSHPGHSYEQYF. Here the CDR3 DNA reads TGTGCCAGCAGCCACCCGGGACACTCCTACGAGCAGTACTTC.